The clone carrying this T cell receptor (beta chain) was seen many times. As yet, its antigen is unknown. The sample comes from a study of T-cell reconstitution after alpha-beta-depleted transplantation in children. Study-wide points: Reports say that about two months after transplant, the alpha-beta T cells came out of several hundred graft clones that had expanded. The authors attributed T-cell counts and diversity one year after transplant mostly to newly produced T cells. Some patients' high day-60 TCRbeta diversity was attributed to recipient cells surviving conditioning.

For TCRbeta, the library was prepared with unique molecular identifiers. One entry per CDR3 protein results from TCRdb running MiXCR on the PCR reads. The data hold 600,000 to 700,000 distinct CDR3 sequences, with around 13% observed a single time. The length of the CDR3 is 13 residues. Germline V lookup: CDR1 DFQATT, CDR2 SNEGSKA (reference sequence). The germline V and J ends were trimmed by 3 bases and 1 base, with 10 bases remaining between them. The TCR was taken from a girl aged 2-15 years with congenital amegakaryocytic thrombocytopenia, due to receive a stem cell transplant. The sample in question was PBMCs, obtained before TCRalphabeta/CD19-depleted stem cell transplant. The rearrangement uses TRBV20-1 and TRBJ2-7; D possibly corresponds to TRBD1 (5 bases). CDR3 nucleotides: TGCAGTGCTAGTAAACAGGCGTCCTACGAGCAGTACTTC. Translating it yields CSASKQASYEQYF.